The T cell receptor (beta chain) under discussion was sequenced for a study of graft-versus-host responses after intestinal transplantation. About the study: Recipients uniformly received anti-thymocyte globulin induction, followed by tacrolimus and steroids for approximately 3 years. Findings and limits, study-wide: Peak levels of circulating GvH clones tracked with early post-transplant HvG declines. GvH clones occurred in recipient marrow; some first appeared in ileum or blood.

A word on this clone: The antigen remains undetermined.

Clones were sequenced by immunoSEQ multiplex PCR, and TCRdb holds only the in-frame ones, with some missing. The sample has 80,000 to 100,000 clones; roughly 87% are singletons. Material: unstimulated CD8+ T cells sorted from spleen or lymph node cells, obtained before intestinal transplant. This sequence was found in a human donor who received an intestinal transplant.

The CDR3 nucleotides are TGCGCCAGCAGAAGTAGCACCGACTCTGGGGCCAACGTCCTGACTTTC. Translating gives CASRSSTDSGANVLTF. The chain recombines TRBV5-1 with TRBJ2-6, with no clear D. The germline V gene encodes CDR1 SGHRS and CDR2 YFSETQ. This CDR3 comprises 16 residues. Deletions cut 5 bases from V and 0 bases from J, with 12 bases between.